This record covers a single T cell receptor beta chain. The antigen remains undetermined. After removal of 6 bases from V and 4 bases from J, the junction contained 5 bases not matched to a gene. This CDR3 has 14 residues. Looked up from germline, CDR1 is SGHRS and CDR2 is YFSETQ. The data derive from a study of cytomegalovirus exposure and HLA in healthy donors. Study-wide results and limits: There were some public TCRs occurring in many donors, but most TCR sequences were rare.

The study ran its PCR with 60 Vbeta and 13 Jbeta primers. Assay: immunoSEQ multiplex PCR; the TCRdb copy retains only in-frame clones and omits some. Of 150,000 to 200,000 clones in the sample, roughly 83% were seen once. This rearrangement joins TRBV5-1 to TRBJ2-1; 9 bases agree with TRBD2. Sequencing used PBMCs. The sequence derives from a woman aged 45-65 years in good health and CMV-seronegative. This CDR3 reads CASNGGGGYNEQFF. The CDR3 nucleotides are TGCGCCAGCAATGGCGGGGGGGGTTACAATGAGCAGTTCTTC.